The rows below give T cell receptor beta chains drawn from one sample of a study of blood T cells in healthy people across ages. A single record per CDR3 protein comes from TCRdb applying MiXCR to the 5' RACE reads. The table lists 1.8 million or so distinct CDR3 sequences, around 40% of them singletons. What was sequenced was blood. These receptors came from a human donor in good health. CDR3s include the opening cysteine and the closing phenylalanine or tryptophan. The D gene is left open where the match is weak. Clone size appears in some rows only: once, few, many, or a class for an expanded clone.

clone size	D gene	V gene	J gene	CDR3 protein	CDR3 DNA
.	TRBD2	TRBV5-1	TRBJ2-3	CASSLMSGRSTDTQYF	TGCGCCAGCAGCTTGATGAGCGGGAGAAGCACAGATACGCAGTATTTT
once	.	TRBV7-2	TRBJ1-6	CASSLIGYNSPLHF	TGTGCCAGCAGCTTGATAGGGTATAATTCACCCCTCCACTTT
few	.	TRBV12-3/TRBV12-4	TRBJ2-3	CASRHRVSTDTQYF	TGTGCCAGCAGGCACAGGGTTAGCACAGATACGCAGTATTTT
few	.	TRBV4-3	TRBJ1-2	CASSQEGQLRWGYTF	TGCGCCAGCAGCCAAGAGGGGCAGCTGAGGTGGGGCTACACCTTC
few	TRBD2	TRBV7-2	TRBJ2-1	CASSLAALAGGNEQFF	TGTGCCAGCAGCTTAGCGGCACTAGCGGGGGGCAATGAGCAGTTCTTC
many	TRBD1	TRBV7-9	TRBJ2-7	CASSLGRDSYEQYF	TGTGCCAGCAGCTTAGGCAGGGACAGCTACGAGCAGTACTTC
few	TRBD1	TRBV4-3	TRBJ2-7	CASSQISGTASYEQYF	TGCGCCAGCAGCCAAATCTCCGGGACAGCTTCCTACGAGCAGTACTTC
.	TRBD2	TRBV5-1	TRBJ2-7	CASSLDGGGVYEQYF	TGCGCCAGCAGCTTGGACGGCGGGGGTGTCTACGAGCAGTACTTC
.	.	TRBV6-2/TRBV6-3	TRBJ2-7	CASSPFRDTAYEQYF	TGTGCCAGCAGCCCCTTCCGGGACACCGCCTACGAGCAGTACTTC
.	TRBD2	TRBV5-1	TRBJ2-5	CASSTTGGQETRYF	TGCGCCAGCAGCACCACGGGGGGTCAAGAGACCCGGTACTTC
.	TRBD2	TRBV5-1	TRBJ2-1	CDSRLGSGGFNEQFF	TGCGACAGCAGACTGGGAAGCGGGGGATTCAATGAGCAGTTCTTC
few	.	TRBV15	TRBJ2-1	CATSSDSSSYNEQFF	TGTGCCACCAGCAGTGACAGCAGCTCCTACAATGAGCAGTTCTTC
many	.	TRBV6-1	TRBJ1-1	CASSEMNTEAFF	TGTGCCAGCAGTGAGATGAACACTGAAGCTTTCTTT
.	.	TRBV7-6	TRBJ1-4	CASSELEGTTNEKLFF	TGTGCCAGCAGCGAATTAGAGGGGACGACTAATGAAAAACTGTTTTTT
.	.	TRBV20-1	TRBJ2-1	CSARFNYLQFF	TGCAGTGCTAGATTCAACTACCTGCAGTTCTTC
few	.	TRBV29-1	TRBJ1-1	CSVEDFLRGPEAFF	TGCAGCGTTGAAGATTTTTTGCGGGGGCCTGAAGCTTTCTTT
.	.	TRBV5-1	TRBJ1-3	CASAAVGGNTIYF	TGCGCCAGCGCGGCGGTAGGTGGAAACACCATATATTTT
.	.	TRBV5-1	TRBJ2-3	CASSSAPGLSTDTQYF	TGCGCCAGCAGCTCGGCCCCGGGACTCAGCACAGATACGCAGTATTTT
many	TRBD1	TRBV29-1	TRBJ1-2	CSVGGRGLSGYTF	TGCAGCGTTGGTGGCAGGGGGCTTTCTGGCTACACCTTC
.	.	TRBV5-6	TRBJ2-1	CASSLGLRGGNNEQFF	TGTGCCAGCAGCTTGGGGCTCCGAGGAGGGAACAATGAGCAGTTCTTC
few	TRBD1	TRBV7-2	TRBJ1-2	CASSRQQGAYGYTF	TGTGCCAGCAGCCGGCAACAGGGGGCGTATGGCTACACCTTC
few	TRBD1	TRBV25-1	TRBJ1-2	CASSESYRGANYGYTF	TGTGCCAGCAGTGAATCCTACAGGGGGGCTAACTATGGCTACACCTTC
.	TRBD2	TRBV11-2	TRBJ2-3	CASSSRSGGTSTDTQYF	TGTGCCAGCAGCTCACGTAGCGGGGGGACTAGCACAGATACGCAGTATTTT
few	TRBD1	TRBV5-1	TRBJ2-1	CASSRDRASSYNEQFF	TGCGCCAGCAGCCGAGACAGGGCAAGCTCCTACAATGAGCAGTTCTTC
.	.	TRBV5-6	TRBJ1-2	CASSKGGSVGCTF	TGTGCCAGCAGCAAGGGGGGTTCGGTTGGCTGCACCTTC
.	.	TRBV4-3	TRBJ1-2	CTSSQDLTAPSGYTF	TGCACCAGCAGCCAAGATTTAACGGCTCCCAGTGGCTACACCTTC
.	TRBD2	TRBV4-3	TRBJ2-1	CASSPQAGGDNEQFF	TGCGCCAGCAGCCCGCAGGCGGGGGGCGACAATGAGCAGTTCTTC
.	.	TRBV3-1	TRBJ2-5	CASNQGGGRGQETQYF	TGTGCCAGCAACCAAGGGGGGGGAAGGGGACAAGAGACCCAGTACTTC
.	.	TRBV6-5	TRBJ1-2	CASSYSIPLYGYTF	TGTGCCAGCAGTTACTCGATTCCGCTCTATGGCTACACCTTC
few	.	TRBV4-3	TRBJ1-4	CASSHSFSDEKLFF	TGCGCCAGCAGCCACAGCTTTTCCGATGAAAAACTGTTTTTT
few	.	TRBV29-1	TRBJ2-5	CSVVIPEQVETQYF	TGCAGCGTCGTCATACCGGAACAGGTAGAGACCCAGTACTTC
.	TRBD1	TRBV4-3	TRBJ1-2	CASSQVQGAHYGYTF	TGCGCCAGCAGCCAAGTACAGGGGGCCCACTATGGCTACACCTTC
few	TRBD1	TRBV20-1	TRBJ1-5	CSDLSRAGGGQPQHF	TGCAGTGATCTCTCCAGGGCAGGGGGCGGTCAGCCCCAGCATTTT
.	.	TRBV20-1	TRBJ2-7	CSPAGTASSYEQYF	TGCAGTCCTGCCGGGACGGCGAGCTCCTACGAGCAGTACTTC
.	.	TRBV5-1	TRBJ2-7	CASSRTTGDYEQYF	TGCGCCAGCAGTCGGACTACAGGGGACTACGAGCAGTACTTC
.	.	TRBV5-1	TRBJ1-6	CASILDRPNNSPLHF	.
.	TRBD1	TRBV5-5	TRBJ2-7	CASRSGTGGFRGYEQYF	TGTGCCAGCAGGTCCGGGACAGGGGGCTTCCGGGGCTACGAGCAGTACTTC
.	.	TRBV30	TRBJ2-4	CTWSTGLGGNIQYF	TGTACCTGGAGTACAGGTTTAGGGGGGAACATTCAGTACTTC
few	.	TRBV12-3/TRBV12-4	TRBJ1-4	CASSFQVGEIGEKLFF	TGTGCCAGCAGTTTTCAAGTAGGAGAGATCGGTGAAAAACTGTTTTTT
.	TRBD1	TRBV19	TRBJ1-2	CVSNIPQTGTRGYTF	TGTGTCAGTAACATACCACAGACAGGGACGAGAGGCTACACCTTC
few	.	TRBV11-2	TRBJ2-6	CASSLVFGGSSGANVLTF	TGTGCCAGCAGCTTAGTATTTGGCGGAAGCTCTGGGGCCAACGTCCTGACTTTC
.	TRBD2	TRBV12-3/TRBV12-4	TRBJ2-5	CVSSGGLAEFQETQYF	TGTGTCAGCAGTGGGGGACTAGCGGAGTTCCAAGAGACCCAGTACTTC
few	.	TRBV20-1	TRBJ1-6	CSARELLGGPLHF	TGCAGTGCTAGAGAATTACTAGGAGGTCCCCTCCACTTT
.	TRBD2	TRBV6-2/TRBV6-3	TRBJ2-1	CASSAIPGLGVFGEQFF	TGTGCCAGCAGTGCCATTCCGGGACTAGGGGTATTCGGTGAGCAGTTCTTC
.	.	TRBV20-1	TRBJ2-7	CSAREAWGGSYEQYF	TGCAGTGCTAGAGAGGCCTGGGGCGGCTCCTACGAGCAGTACTTC
many	.	TRBV29-1	TRBJ1-2	CSSQGSDYGYTF	TGCAGCTCCCAGGGATCGGACTATGGCTACACCTTC
.	TRBD1	TRBV24-1	TRBJ1-2	CATSDLKGASGGYTF	TGTGCCACCAGTGATTTGAAGGGGGCATCTGGGGGCTACACCTTC
.	.	TRBV5-1	TRBJ1-2	CASSLVAGVSGFDGYTF	TGCGCCAGCAGCTTGGTGGCAGGGGTAAGCGGCTTCGATGGCTACACCTTC
.	TRBD2	TRBV9	TRBJ2-1	CASSVKGSGGNNEQFF	TGTGCCAGCAGCGTAAAGGGGAGCGGGGGGAACAATGAGCAGTTCTTC